These T cell receptor beta chains were read from a single sample in a study of T cells in localized non-small cell lung cancer. Assay: immunoSEQ multiplex PCR; the TCRdb copy retains only in-frame clones and omits some. The table records 35,000 to 40,000 clones, approximately 83% of them present only once. Sample: peripheral blood, taken before any cancer treatment. Source of these receptors: a man between 40 and 70 years old with stage I lung adenocarcinoma. CDR3s include the opening cysteine and the closing phenylalanine or tryptophan. A D gene is named only where the DNA matches it firmly. The size entry is marked missing in some rows and otherwise reads once, few, many or a size class.

D	V	J	size	CDR3	DNA
TRBD2	TRBV4-3	TRBJ2-7	NA	CASSQEVAGGTYEQYF	TGCGCCAGCAGCCAAGAAGTAGCGGGAGGGACCTACGAGCAGTACTTC
NA	TRBV5-1	TRBJ1-4	few	CASSLGTGNTNEKLFF	TGCGCCAGCAGCCTGGGAACAGGGAACACTAATGAAAAACTGTTTTTT
TRBD1	TRBV29-1	TRBJ1-1	NA	CSVGQGETEAFF	TGCAGCGTTGGACAGGGTGAAACTGAAGCTTTCTTT
TRBD1	TRBV7-9	TRBJ2-1	few	CASSPGTGGWDTDEQFF	TGTGCCAGCAGCCCAGGGACAGGGGGGTGGGACACGGATGAGCAGTTCTTC
NA	TRBV7-3	TRBJ2-1	NA	CASSSYTRNEQFF	TGTGCCAGCAGCTCTTATACCCGCAATGAGCAGTTCTTC
TRBD2	TRBV18	TRBJ2-7	NA	CASSPQQFSGKEQYF	TGTGCCAGCTCACCCCAACAGTTTAGCGGGAAAGAGCAGTACTTC
TRBD1	TRBV5-5	TRBJ2-7	once	CASSLAPDRGEQYF	TGTGCCAGCAGCTTGGCGCCGGACAGGGGCGAGCAGTACTTC
TRBD2	TRBV4-1	TRBJ2-7	NA	CASSQDRGGAYEQYF	TGCGCCAGCAGCCAAGATAGGGGAGGGGCCTACGAGCAGTACTTC
TRBD1	TRBV6-5	TRBJ1-5	NA	CASSRTGGSNQPQHF	TGTGCCAGCAGTAGGACAGGGGGGTCCAATCAGCCCCAGCATTTT
NA	TRBV7-9	TRBJ2-2	NA	CASSFPGTPNTGELFF	TGTGCCAGCAGCTTTCCCGGGACCCCGAACACCGGGGAGCTGTTTTTT
TRBD2	TRBV19	TRBJ2-4	NA	CASSPSGRARKNIQYF	TGTGCCAGTAGCCCGAGCGGGAGGGCCCGCAAAAACATTCAGTACTTC
NA	TRBV11-2	TRBJ2-5	NA	CASSLEPQGTQYF	TGTGCCAGCAGCTTAGAACCCCAAGGGACCCAGTACTTC
NA	TRBV20-1	TRBJ1-2	NA	CSARLYYGYTF	TGCAGTGCGCGACTCTACTATGGCTACACCTTC
NA	TRBV1	TRBJ2-3	NA	CTSSQEPCRGGATDTQYF	TGCACCAGCAGCCAAGAACCGTGCCGGGGTGGGGCCACAGATACGCAGTATTTT
NA	TRBV4-2	TRBJ2-7	NA	CASSQEWGLSYEQYF	TGTGCCAGCAGCCAAGAATGGGGACTCTCCTACGAGCAGTACTTC
NA	TRBV28	TRBJ2-3	NA	CARYTDTQYF	TGTGCCAGATACACAGATACGCAGTATTTT
TRBD2	TRBV7-6	TRBJ2-7	NA	CASSLMTSGTQSTYEQYF	TGTGCCAGCAGCTTAATGACTAGCGGGACGCAGAGCACCTACGAGCAGTACTTC
TRBD1	TRBV10-3	TRBJ2-3	NA	CAISGRPGGAGTGTQYF	TGTGCCATCAGTGGACGGCCAGGGGGCGCGGGCACAGGTACGCAGTATTTT
NA	TRBV28	TRBJ2-7	NA	CASSLFRRPYEQYF	TGTGCCAGCAGTTTATTCAGGCGACCCTACGAGCAGTACTTC
TRBD1	TRBV4-1	TRBJ2-2	NA	CASSQGTGSWGTGELFF	TGCGCCAGCAGCCAAGGGACAGGGTCTTGGGGCACCGGGGAGCTGTTTTTT
NA	TRBV7-9	TRBJ2-5	NA	CASSWYQETQYF	TGTGCCAGCAGCTGGTACCAAGAGACCCAGTACTTC
TRBD2	TRBV7-2	TRBJ2-7	NA	CASSPIGGDEQYF	TGTGCCAGCAGCCCTATCGGGGGGGACGAGCAGTACTTC